Reported below is one T cell receptor (beta chain). Its target is not known. Repertoires were generated with immunoSEQ multiplex PCR, while TCRdb's copy carries only in-frame clones and drops some. The table includes tens of thousands of clones, 88% detected once. The entry originates in a study of PD-1 blockade in classical Hodgkin lymphoma. Study-wide findings and caveats: Possible causes of repertoire differences, disease activity or prior therapy, remain undefined. Nivolumab initiation under 1 year post-ASCT meant exclusion. CD4+ TCR diversity rose significantly by C4D1, and CD8+ TCR diversity did not.

Relapse was seen in all patients after autologous stem cell transplantation, and brentuximab vedotin exposure was variable. Best responses were complete response, partial response or progressive disease. This CDR3 has 14 amino acids. The trim removed 4 bases at V and 4 bases at J, leaving 0 bases unmatched. Germline CDR1 and CDR2: MRHNA and SNTAGT. This TCR was recovered from a human donor with classical Hodgkin lymphoma. The specimen comprised peripheral blood mononuclear cells (PBMCs), sampled at baseline. This chain uses TRBV6-4 with TRBJ2-2; TRBD2 matches at 10 bases. The CDR3 here is CASSASGSTGELFF. CDR3 sequence (DNA): TGTGCCAGCAGTGCTAGCGGGAGCACCGGGGAGCTGTTTTTT.